What follows are 11 T cell receptor beta chains derived from one specimen sequenced in a study of cytomegalovirus exposure and HLA in healthy donors. Vbeta (60) and Jbeta (13) primers were used in the PCR. Method: immunoSEQ multiplex PCR; TCRdb's copy keeps in-frame clones and lacks some. In the table there are 99,000 or so clones, approximately 80% of which are singletons. The sample was PBMCs. These receptors were taken from a female donor in good health and CMV-seropositive.

This chain uses TRBV27 with TRBJ1-1; 8 bases align to TRBD1. The V segment lost 7 bases and the J segment 5 bases; nucleotides outside the gene matches: 9. Germline CDR1 reads MNHEY; CDR2 reads SMNVEV (reference sequence). The CDR3 spans 14 residues. The CDR3 DNA sequence: TGTGCCAGCACCTCAGGGGGCCTTCTTACTGAAGCTTTCTTT. Its translation: CASTSGGLLTEAFF.

The CDR3 region is CASSEPGGRRYNEQFF. The DNA of the CDR3 is TGTGCCAGCAGTGAACCTGGCGGGAGGCGATACAATGAGCAGTTCTTC. This chain connects TRBV6-1 to TRBJ2-1; 8 bases fit TRBD2. Germline values: CDR1 MNHNS, CDR2 SASEGT. The CDR3 runs 16 residues. J gave up 4 bases and V 2 bases, and 7 bases lay outside the gene matches.

This chain uses TRBV18 with TRBJ2-1, with D perhaps matching TRBD1 (6 bases). V was shortened by 2 bases and J by 0 bases, with 11 bases between the two germline ends. This CDR3 is built from 16 residues. Germline-derived CDR1 and CDR2 are KGHSH and LQKENI. The CDR3 here is CASSPRDKISYNEQFF. The CDR3 DNA reads TGTGCCAGCTCACCAAGGGACAAGATCTCCTACAATGAGCAGTTCTTC.

This clone was picked up one time. This chain uses TRBV11-2 with TRBJ1-3; the D gene is possibly TRBD1 (5 bases). Germline CDR1 reads SGHAT; CDR2 reads FQNNGV. Trimming pared 6 bases from V and 1 base from J, leaving 7 bases between. The CDR3 sequence is 13 residues long. The CDR3 DNA sequence: TGTGCCAGCAGAGGACAATCTGGAAACACCATATATTTT. Amino acid sequence: CASRGQSGNTIYF.

The CDR3 DNA reads as TGTGCCAGTAGTATTGGCGGGAGAGTCTACAATGAGCAGTTCTTC. Encoded protein: CASSIGGRVYNEQFF. This sequence joins TRBV19 and TRBJ2-1, with 7 bases that match TRBD2. The germline V gene has CDR1 LNHDA and CDR2 SQIVND (reference sequence). Trimming cost V 3 bases and J 3 bases; bases outside gene matches: 5. The CDR3 runs to 15 residues. The full variable domain, completed using reference TRBV19 and TRBJ2-1, is DGGITQSPKYLFRKEGQNVTLSCEQNLNHDAMYWYRQDPGQGLRLIYYSQIVNDFQKGDIAEGYSVSREKKESFPLTVTSAQKNPTAFYLCASSIGGRVYNEQFFGPGTRLTVL.

The chain carries TRBV2 and TRBJ2-3, with 8 bases lining up with TRBD1. This CDR3 has 14 amino acids. Germline-derived CDR1 and CDR2 are SNHLY and FYNNEI. V lost 6 bases to trimming and J lost 3 bases; unmatched junction nucleotides: 5. The chain's CDR3 is CASRWTGLTDTQYF. As DNA, the CDR3 is TGTGCCAGCAGATGGACAGGGTTGACAGATACGCAGTATTTT.

This clone was seen only a few times. J is TRBJ1-5 and V is TRBV7-9; 9 bases are shared with TRBD1. With V trimmed by 3 bases and J by 2 bases, 5 bases remained unmatched. This CDR3 spans 16 amino acids. Germline V gene data show CDR1 as SEHNR and CDR2 as FQNEAQ (reference sequence). The DNA of the CDR3 is TGTGCCAGCAGCTTGGAGGGACAGGGTGGCAATCAGCCCCAGCATTTT. Amino acid sequence: CASSLEGQGGNQPQHF.

V usage is TRBV6-5 and J usage is TRBJ2-7, with D perhaps TRBD1 (7 bases). This CDR3 region has 12 residues. The ends were cut back, 7 bases at V and 7 bases at J, with 14 bases in the middle. The germline V gene encodes CDR1 MNHEY and CDR2 SVGAGI. CDR3 region: CASNRGAGEQYF. Written as DNA, the CDR3 is TGTGCCAGCAACAGGGGCGCGGGGGAGCAGTACTTC.

The gene calls are TRBV6-1 and TRBJ1-1, with D uncertain. This CDR3 has 14 residues. Germline CDR1 reads MNHNS; CDR2 reads SASEGT. Trimming pared 6 bases from V and 0 bases from J, leaving 11 bases between. In DNA form, the CDR3 reads TGTGCCAGCAGGATACAGAACATGAACACTGAAGCTTTCTTT. Amino acid sequence: CASRIQNMNTEAFF.

The chain employs TRBV11-2 and TRBJ1-6; tentatively, D is TRBD1 (5 bases). The CDR3 is made up of 14 amino acids. The germline V and J ends were trimmed by 3 bases and 8 bases, with 11 bases remaining between them. Germline-derived CDR1 and CDR2 are SGHAT and FQNNGV. The CDR3: CASSFVGRDSPLHF. CDR3 sequence (DNA): TGTGCCAGCAGCTTCGTCGGCAGGGATTCACCCCTCCACTTT.

This clone occurred once. J is TRBJ2-2 and V is TRBV19; 8 bases align to TRBD2. The V segment lost 3 bases and the J segment 4 bases; nucleotides outside the gene matches: 7. CDR3 length: 16 amino acids. Germline V gene data show CDR1 as LNHDA and CDR2 as SQIVND (reference sequence). Written as DNA, the CDR3 is TGTGCCAGTAGTATCGGGGGGGTTTCGGTCACCGGGGAGCTGTTTTTT. Translating it yields CASSIGGVSVTGELFF.